The 30 T cell receptor beta chains in this list originate from one sample, sequenced in a study of T cells in women clearing cervical HPV infection. Assay: immunoSEQ multiplex PCR; the TCRdb copy retains only in-frame clones and omits some. This repertoire includes fewer than 40,000 clones. Material for sequencing was blood buffy coat. These TCRs come from a woman aged 18-70 years with a cervical HPV16 infection that either progressed to CIN3+ or cleared (not recorded which).

Regarding this clone: The read is 3 residues too short to cover the CDR3 end, so that end is filled in from the germline J gene. V gene TRBV6-2 or TRBV6-3 combines with J gene TRBJ2-3; D possibly corresponds to TRBD2 (5 bases). CDR3 length: 16 residues. Germline V lookup: CDR1 MNHEY, CDR2 SVGEGT. The V and J ends lost 4 bases and 2 bases respectively, with 16 bases between them. CDR3 DNA, as far as it was read: TGTGCCAGCAGTTCCTGGTCCCGGGGATACACAGATACG. Protein sequence: CASSSWSRGYTDT. Given in full, the CDR3 is CASSSWSRGYTDTQYF.

Notes on this clone: The sequenced fragment ends 3 residues before the CDR3 boundary, so the rest is inferred from the germline J gene. The chain is built from TRBV7-9 and TRBJ2-1; D unresolved. V was pared by 6 bases and J by 4 bases, with 13 bases between. CDR1 SEHNR and CDR2 FQNEAQ come from the germline V gene (reference sequence). CDR3 length equals 14 residues. CDR3 sequence: CASSPGSVYNEQFF. CDR3 bases read: TGTGCCAGCAGTCCCGGGTCCGTATACAATGAG.

As regards this clone: The CDR3 end falls 3 residues outside the read, so it is completed with the germline J gene. The J gene is TRBJ2-1, the V gene TRBV18, with TRBD2 matching over 13 bases. This CDR3 has 17 residues. V dropped 4 bases and J dropped 2; count of bases not matched to a gene: 5. The germline V gene encodes CDR1 KGHSH and CDR2 LQKENI. The CDR3 protein is CASSQRTSGGTYNEQFF. CDR3 DNA, as far as it was read: TGTGCCAGCTCACAACGGACTAGCGGGGGCACCTACAATGAG. Together with reference TRBV18 and TRBJ2-1, the CDR3 gives the full variable domain: NAGVMQNPRHLVRRRGQEARLRCSPMKGHSHVYWYRQLPEEGLKFMVYLQKENIIDESGMPKERFSAEFPKEGPSILRIQQVVRGDSAAYFCASSQRTSGGTYNEQFFGPGTRLTVL.

Concerning this clone: The read comes to an end 3 residues before the CDR3 does, leaving the germline J gene to fill in the end. This chain connects TRBV18 to TRBJ2-2; perhaps TRBD1 as D (5 bases). Germline lookup yields CDR1 KGHSH and CDR2 LQKENI. The CDR3 is 17 residues long. CDR3 region: CASSLWAGLEGANVLFF. CDR3 bases read: TGTGCCAGCTCCCTGTGGGCAGGGTTGGAAGGGGCCAACGTG.

As concerns this clone: The sequenced fragment ends 3 residues before the CDR3 boundary, so the rest is inferred from the germline J gene. The chain recombines TRBV10-2 with TRBJ2-7; possibly TRBD2 for D (6 bases). The CDR3 covers 12 residues. Germline-derived CDR1 and CDR2 are WSHSY and SAAADI. Trimming took off 6 bases at V and 4 bases at J, with 10 bases between the two ends. The CDR3 is CASSSSGYEQYF. Partial CDR3 DNA: TGCGCCAGCAGCTCCAGCGGGTACGAG.

Comments on this clone: The observed sequence ends 3 residues before the CDR3 terminus, with the missing tail filled in from the germline J gene. The chain couples TRBV7-6 to TRBJ1-6; D may be TRBD1 (6 bases). Germline CDR1 is SGHVS and CDR2 is FNYEAQ. Trimming removed 0 bases at V and 4 bases at J, with 13 bases between. CDR3 length: 17 amino acids. CDR3 bases read: TGTGCCAGCAGCTTAGCCCCAGGGGCCCAATATAATTCACCC. Amino acids: CASSLAPGAQYNSP. The entire CDR3 protein is CASSLAPGAQYNSPLHF.

To note about this clone: The read terminates 3 residues before the CDR3 end, so the remaining end is supplied by the germline J gene. V and J are TRBV20-1 and TRBJ1-3; the D is unclear. This CDR3 region has 16 residues. Trimming stripped 5 bases from V and 4 bases from J, with 21 bases between. The germline V gene encodes CDR1 DFQATT and CDR2 SNEGSKA (reference sequence). The CDR3 bases that were read are TGCAGTGCTCCCGACTCCCGGAGGCCTCCGGGAAACACC. Its translation: CSAPDSRRPPGNT. The whole CDR3 region reads CSAPDSRRPPGNTIYF.

Comments on this clone: With the read ending 3 residues before the CDR3 end, the germline J gene is used to fill in that end. The chain combines TRBV2 with TRBJ2-3, with TRBD1 matching over 9 bases. CDR3 length: 15 amino acids. Germline-derived CDR1 and CDR2 are SNHLY and FYNNEI. The J segment lost 4 bases and the V segment lost 6 bases, leaving 8 bases of the junction unmatched. The sequenced CDR3 bases are TGTGCCAGCAGGAGGGGACAGGGTTACGCAGATACG. Translating it yields CASRRGQGYADT. The whole CDR3 sequence is CASRRGQGYADTQYF.

A note on this clone: The CDR3 is cut off 3 residues early in the read; its end comes from the germline J gene. The rearrangement uses TRBV5-6 and TRBJ1-5; D remains unclear. The ends were cut back, 5 bases at V and 0 bases at J, with 12 bases in the middle. This CDR3 region has 15 residues. CDR1 is SGHDT, CDR2 YYEEEE, per germline. CDR3 bases read: TGTGCCAGCAGTCGCTTACCCAGTAGCAATCAGCCC. It codes for CASSRLPSSNQP. The full CDR3 protein reads CASSRLPSSNQPQHF.

Details on this clone: The CDR3 goes on 3 residues after the read ends, and that part is filled in from the germline J gene. The chain links TRBV6-2 or TRBV6-3 to TRBJ2-1; 7 bases are shared with TRBD2. There are 15 residues in the CDR3. CDR1 and CDR2 (germline): MNHEY, SVGEGT. V dropped 2 bases and J dropped 7; count of bases not matched to a gene: 8. The CDR3 bases that were read are TGTGCCAGCAGTTACGGCGGGAGCACGGGGAATGAG. Its protein is CASSYGGSTGNE. The complete CDR3 protein is CASSYGGSTGNEQFF.

In regard to this clone: The read ends 3 residues shy of where the CDR3 ends; the end is completed using the germline J gene. The chain couples TRBV5-6 to TRBJ1-2, with D possibly matching TRBD1 (5 bases). Germline CDR1 and CDR2: SGHDT and YYEEEE. There are 12 residues in the CDR3. The V end was cut by 4 bases, the J end by 3 bases, with 7 bases between. The CDR3 region is CASSRQHYGYTF. Partial CDR3 DNA: TGTGCCAGCAGCCGACAGCACTATGGC.

Note on this clone: The read falls 3 residues short of the CDR3 end, and the missing part is taken from the germline J gene. The chain couples TRBV5-1 to TRBJ2-1; TRBD2 agrees at 7 bases. CDR3 length: 15 residues. V shed 5 bases, J shed 6 bases, and the junction held 11 bases outside the gene matches. Germline CDR1 is SGHRS and CDR2 is YFSETQ. Partial CDR3 DNA: TGCGCCAGCAGGGGGTGGAGCGGGACCTCCAATGAG. Amino acids: CASRGWSGTSNE. From start to end, the CDR3 is CASRGWSGTSNEQFF.

For this clone: The CDR3 end is not reached by the read, which stops 3 residues before it; the germline J gene fills it in. The chain employs TRBV11-3 and TRBJ2-3; 10 bases align to TRBD1. CDR3 length: 15 amino acids. Looked up from germline, CDR1 is SGHNT and CDR2 is YENEEA. With 4 bases clipped from V and 5 bases from J, the junction kept 6 bases outside the gene matches. The CDR3 bases that were read are TGTGCCAGCAGCTCCCGGACAGGGGGGGGAGATACG. Translation gives CASSSRTGGGDT. The CDR3 in its entirety is CASSSRTGGGDTQYF.

Comments on this clone: The read ends 3 residues before the CDR3 terminus; that terminus is restored from the germline J gene. The V gene is TRBV5-1, the J gene TRBJ2-5; 9 bases are shared with TRBD1. Germline V gene data show CDR1 as SGHRS and CDR2 as YFSETQ. The junction had 3 bases not matched to a gene; V was cut back by 2 bases and J by 4 bases. The CDR3 sequence is 14 residues long. The DNA read from the CDR3 is TGCGCCAGCAGCTTAGGGACAGGGCCAGAGACC. Encoded protein: CASSLGTGPET. The entire CDR3 reads CASSLGTGPETQYF.

About this clone: Read coverage stops 3 residues before the CDR3 terminus; the germline J gene supplies the remainder. The chain recombines TRBV19 with TRBJ2-3, with TRBD1 as a possible D gene (5 bases). The germline V and J ends were trimmed by 7 bases and 2 bases, with 13 bases remaining between them. This CDR3 has 14 amino acids. Germline-derived CDR1 and CDR2 are LNHDA and SQIVND (reference sequence). CDR3 DNA (partial): TGTGCCAGTACCCCGCAGGGTAACACAGATACG. It specifies CASTPQGNTDT. From start to end, the CDR3 is CASTPQGNTDTQYF.

As for this clone: The read gets to within 3 residues of the CDR3 end, and the germline J gene fills in the rest. The J gene is TRBJ2-2, the V gene TRBV7-3; D possibly corresponds to TRBD1 (6 bases). The germline V gene encodes CDR1 SGHTA and CDR2 FQGTGA. There are 14 residues in the CDR3. Trimming removed 5 bases at V and 0 bases at J, with 7 bases between. The covered CDR3 bases are TGTGCCAGCAGCGAGGGGGCGAACACCGGGGAG. This gives the protein CASSEGANTGE. The full CDR3 protein is CASSEGANTGELFF.

In the case of this clone: Sequencing ends 3 residues short of the CDR3 end; the germline J gene provides the rest. V and J are TRBV19 and TRBJ1-2, with 9 nucleotides matching TRBD1. Per germline, CDR1 LNHDA and CDR2 SQIVND (reference sequence). Unmatched junction bases numbered 2, after V lost 5 bases and J lost 1 base. The CDR3 contains 14 residues. CDR3 sequence reads: CASSPDRGNYGYTF. The CDR3 bases that were read are TGTGCCAGTAGTCCGGACAGGGGTAACTATGGC.

Points on this clone: The CDR3 end is not reached by the read, which stops 3 residues before it; the germline J gene fills it in. V gene TRBV13 combines with J gene TRBJ2-1; 11 bases map to TRBD2. V lost 1 base to trimming and J lost 2 bases; unmatched junction nucleotides: 4. This CDR3 contains 17 residues. Looked up from germline, CDR1 is PRHDT and CDR2 is FYEKMQ (reference sequence). The covered CDR3 bases are TGTGCCAGCAGCTTAGCACTAGCGGGAGCCGCCTACAATGAG. The encoded protein is CASSLALAGAAYNE. The CDR3 reads in full as CASSLALAGAAYNEQFF.

A word on this clone: The read terminates 3 residues before the CDR3 end, so the remaining end is supplied by the germline J gene. The chain joins TRBV18 to TRBJ1-3, with D uncertain. Germline V CDR1 and CDR2: KGHSH, LQKENI. Trimming pared 5 bases from V and 0 bases from J, leaving 20 bases between. The CDR3 totals 18 residues. Partial CDR3 DNA: TGTGCCAGCTCATCCCTACCGGGTTCAAGCCCCTCTGGAAACACC. As protein: CASSSLPGSSPSGNT. The entire CDR3 reads CASSSLPGSSPSGNTIYF.

As to this clone: The read terminates 3 residues before the CDR3 end, so the remaining end is supplied by the germline J gene. The J gene is TRBJ1-6, the V gene TRBV5-1; TRBD1 might be the D (5 bases). V lost 4 bases, J lost 7 bases, and 15 bases lay in between. Per the germline V gene, CDR1 is SGHRS and CDR2 is YFSETQ. The CDR3 length is 15 residues. The CDR3 here is CASSVSRARNSPLHF. The DNA read from the CDR3 is TGCGCCAGCAGCGTGAGCAGGGCACGGAATTCACCC.

Comment on this clone: The read ends 3 residues shy of where the CDR3 ends; the end is completed using the germline J gene. V is TRBV18 and J is TRBJ2-3; tentatively, D is TRBD1 (6 bases). This CDR3 contains 14 residues. From germline, CDR1 is KGHSH and CDR2 LQKENI. The CDR3 loop is CASSPVQGNQPQYF. The CDR3 DNA, read in part, is TGTGCCAGCTCACCGGTACAGGGCAATCAGCCG.

On this clone itself: The CDR3 end lies 3 residues beyond the end of the read and is filled in from the germline J gene. This chain links TRBV7-3 with TRBJ2-7, with 11 nucleotides matching TRBD1. J was trimmed by 6 bases and V by 2 bases; bases with no gene match: 6. This CDR3 has 15 amino acids. Germline assignment: CDR1 SGHTA and CDR2 FQGTGA. The CDR3: CASSLDGQGAREQYF. CDR3 DNA, as far as it was read: TGTGCCAGCAGCTTAGATGGACAGGGGGCTCGCGAG.

Points on this clone: Read sequence stops 3 residues before the CDR3 end, and the germline J gene provides the missing end. The chain recombines TRBV7-3 with TRBJ1-2; 7 nucleotides align to TRBD1. Germline V gives CDR1 SGHTA, CDR2 FQGTGA. This CDR3 comprises 16 residues. Unmatched junction bases numbered 8, after V lost 4 bases and J lost 0 bases. This CDR3 reads CASSSTHRGSNYGYTF. The part of the CDR3 DNA that was read is TGTGCCAGCAGCTCCACACACAGGGGCTCTAACTATGGC.

Here the CDR3 reads CASSPPSVSGGQYF. CDR3 DNA (partial): TGTGCCAGCTCACCACCCTCGGTATCTGGTGGT. This chain joins TRBV18 and TRBJ2-4, with D hard to call. The read terminates 3 residues ahead of where the CDR3 ends, so the germline J gene completes it. The germline V gene has CDR1 KGHSH and CDR2 LQKENI. The CDR3 is made up of 14 amino acids.

Concerning this clone itself: The read is 3 residues too short to cover the CDR3 end, so that end is filled in from the germline J gene. The sample carries other DNA sequences with the same CDR3. The chain joins TRBV7-2 to TRBJ1-3; D ambiguous. V was trimmed by 5 bases and J by 2 bases, leaving 13 bases between them. CDR3 length equals 15 residues. Germline-derived CDR1 and CDR2 are SGHTA and FQGNSA. The CDR3 here is CASSPPGSAGNTIYF. The covered CDR3 bases are TGTGCCAGCAGCCCACCTGGCAGCGCTGGAAACACC.

Comment on this clone: The CDR3 end is not reached by the read, which stops 3 residues before it; the germline J gene fills it in. The chain joins TRBV5-6 to TRBJ2-5; D may be TRBD1 (5 bases). The CDR3 consists of 14 residues. CDR1 is SGHDT and CDR2 is YYEEEE in the germline V gene. V was trimmed by 5 bases and J by 2 bases, leaving 13 bases between them. The CDR3: CASRPRQRQETQYF. Partial CDR3 DNA: TGTGCCAGCAGACCACGACAGAGACAAGAGACC.

Comment on this clone: Coverage ceases 3 residues before the CDR3 finishes, and the germline J gene fills in the end. This chain joins TRBV11-2 and TRBJ2-5, with 12 bases that match TRBD2. The CDR3 runs to 15 residues. CDR1 is SGHAT, CDR2 FQNNGV, per germline. CDR3 loop: CASSAWTSGVGTQYF. The CDR3 DNA, read in part, is TGTGCCAGCAGCGCCTGGACTAGCGGGGTAGGAACC.

This CDR3 reads CASSLPGGDSPLHF. The part of the CDR3 DNA that was read is TGCGCCAGCAGCTTGCCCGGGGGAGATTCACCC. The chain recombines TRBV5-1 with TRBJ1-6, with D possibly matching TRBD1 (5 bases). The read ends 3 residues before the CDR3 terminus; that terminus is restored from the germline J gene. The CDR3 is made up of 14 amino acids. V was pared by 1 base and J by 8 bases, with 10 bases between. Germline lookup yields CDR1 SGHRS and CDR2 YFSETQ.

Worth noting for this clone: The missing CDR3 end, 3 residues past where the read stops, is filled in from the germline J gene. The rearrangement links TRBV20-1 to TRBJ2-1; 7 nucleotides agree with TRBD2. The CDR3 sequence is 13 residues long. With 7 bases clipped from V and 2 bases from J, the junction kept 5 bases outside the gene matches. Germline lookup yields CDR1 DFQATT and CDR2 SNEGSKA (reference sequence). The CDR3 bases that were read are TGCAGTGTTATTAGCGGGCCCTACAATGAG. Translated: CSVISGPYNE. The full CDR3 is CSVISGPYNEQFF.

With respect to this clone: Read coverage stops 3 residues before the CDR3 terminus; the germline J gene supplies the remainder. J is TRBJ2-1 and V is TRBV7-2, with TRBD2 matching over 10 bases. The CDR3 has 15 amino acids. Germline assignment: CDR1 SGHTA and CDR2 FQGNSA. V shed 6 bases and J 4 bases; nucleotides not matched to a gene: 6. CDR3 loop: CASSGGLAAYNEQFF. The sequenced part of the CDR3 DNA is TGTGCCAGCAGTGGAGGACTAGCGGCGTACAATGAG.